This entry lists 26 T cell receptor beta chains sequenced from one sample in a study of T cell responses to AZD1222 COVID-19 vaccine. Clones were read by immunoSEQ multiplex PCR, and TCRdb kept only the in-frame ones, dropping some. This sample has 130,000 or so clones, with about 90% found just once. Sequenced material: peripheral blood, taken 28 days after the second dose of the MenACWY control vaccine. All receptors come from an adult who received the MenACWY meningococcal vaccine as a control.

This clone was detected once. The CDR3 region is CASSYPGGSAGELFF. Written as DNA, the CDR3 is TGCGCCAGCAGCTATCCAGGGGGCTCTGCCGGGGAGCTGTTTTTT. J is TRBJ2-2 and V is TRBV5-1, with 8 bases matching TRBD1. The germline V gene has CDR1 SGHRS and CDR2 YFSETQ. This CDR3 has 15 amino acids. With 3 bases clipped from V and 6 bases from J, the junction kept 7 bases outside the gene matches.

The CDR3: CASLTWSSYNEQFF. CDR3 sequence (DNA): TGTGCCAGCCTCACTTGGAGCTCCTACAATGAGCAGTTCTTC. This chain connects TRBV5-6 to TRBJ2-1; D not certain. The V gene's germline CDR1 is SGHDT and CDR2 YYEEEE. V was cut by 7 bases and J by 0 bases, with 11 bases left in between. The length of the CDR3 is 14 residues.

CDR3: CASSELPSGGTYNEQFF. In DNA form, the CDR3 reads TGCGCCAGCAGTGAGTTGCCTAGCGGGGGAACCTACAATGAGCAGTTCTTC. The genes are TRBV10-1 and TRBJ2-1; 10 bases are shared with TRBD2. The V and J ends lost 1 base and 2 bases, in that order; junction bases with no gene match: 5. The CDR3 is 17 amino acids. Germline CDR1 WNHNN, CDR2 SYGVQD (reference sequence).

The V gene is TRBV6-5, the J gene TRBJ2-3; 7 bases agree with TRBD2. Germline V lookup: CDR1 MNHEY, CDR2 SVGAGI. The CDR3 is 16 residues long. The trim removed 0 bases at V and 1 base at J, leaving 4 bases unmatched. In DNA form, the CDR3 reads TGTGCCAGCAGTTACTCGCCTGCGGGGGGCACAGATACGCAGTATTTT. Amino acid sequence: CASSYSPAGGTDTQYF.

The J gene is TRBJ1-2, the V gene TRBV7-9; D perhaps matches TRBD1 (5 bases). This CDR3 is 13 amino acids long. CDR1 SEHNR and CDR2 FQNEAQ come from the germline V gene (reference sequence). Trimming pared 5 bases from V and 1 base from J, leaving 8 bases between. The CDR3 spells CASSQQDNYGYTF. For the CDR3, the DNA is TGTGCCAGCAGCCAACAGGATAACTATGGCTACACCTTC.

V and J are TRBV12-1 and TRBJ1-2; the DNA was not compared with TRBD1, the D call given in the table. TRBV12-1 is shown as a pseudogene. There are 14 residues in the CDR3. The CDR3 DNA sequence: TGTGCCAGCAGCTTACTGACAGGGGGCGATGGCTACACCTTC. Its protein is CASSLLTGGDGYTF.

This chain uses TRBV7-2 with TRBJ2-5; TRBD2 matches 8 bases. Germline V gives CDR1 SGHTA, CDR2 FQGNSA. V dropped 2 bases and J dropped 1; count of bases not matched to a gene: 6. This CDR3 contains 16 residues. Here the CDR3 DNA reads TGTGCCAGCAGCTTAAGGCGGGGGGATATCCAAGAGACCCAGTACTTC. This encodes CASSLRRGDIQETQYF.

As regards this clone: This same CDR3 is encoded by further DNA sequences in the sample. The V gene is TRBV3-1 (or the pseudogene TRBV3-2), the J gene TRBJ2-5, with D uncertain. Trimming left V 0 bases short and J 5 bases short, with 4 bases between. Germline CDR1 reads LGHDT; CDR2 reads YNNKEL (reference sequence). The CDR3 has 12 amino acids. The CDR3 region is CASSQERETQYF. For the CDR3, the DNA is TGTGCCAGCAGCCAAGAGAGGGAGACCCAGTACTTC.

The chain couples TRBV27 to TRBJ2-7; D gene uncertain. In germline, CDR1 is MNHEY, CDR2 SMNVEV (reference sequence). This CDR3 has 13 amino acids. V lost 4 bases, J lost 5 bases, and 12 bases lay in between. CDR3 sequence reads: CASSSGMSDEQYF. In DNA form, the CDR3 reads TGTGCCAGCAGTTCGGGTATGTCCGACGAGCAGTACTTC.

The V and J genes are TRBV6-2 or TRBV6-3 and TRBJ1-1; no clear D. Germline CDR1 reads MNHEY; CDR2 reads SVGEGT. The CDR3 runs 15 residues. V lost 3 bases, J lost 1 base, and 12 bases lay in between. The CDR3 reads CASSYWAAKNTEAFF. The DNA for the CDR3 is TGTGCCAGCAGTTATTGGGCAGCGAAGAACACTGAAGCTTTCTTT.

The J gene is TRBJ1-1, the V gene TRBV5-1; weak D call: TRBD1 (6 bases). The CDR3 runs to 13 residues. Between the trimmed V and J ends, which lost 6 bases and 4 bases, there was a span of 13 bases. In germline, CDR1 is SGHRS, CDR2 YFSETQ. The chain's CDR3 is CASTGGLGTEAFF. The CDR3 DNA reads as TGCGCCAGCACTGGGGGGCTCGGCACTGAAGCTTTCTTT.

This clone was seen just once. The chain is built from TRBV6-5 and TRBJ1-5; weak D call: TRBD1 (5 bases). Per germline, CDR1 MNHEY and CDR2 SVGAGI. This CDR3 contains 13 residues. Trimming took 4 bases from V and 6 from J, leaving 10 bases between them. CDR3 nucleotides: TGTGCCAGCAGTTCGGGGCGCGGTCAGCCCCAGCATTTT. It yields the protein CASSSGRGQPQHF.

The V call is TRBV29-1, the J call TRBJ2-1; 7 positions agree with TRBD2. The length of the CDR3 is 14 residues. V was pared by 4 bases and J by 6 bases, with 9 bases of the junction left unmatched. From germline, CDR1 is SQVTM and CDR2 ANQGSEA. The CDR3: CSVVWGGEGNEQFF. The CDR3 bases are TGCAGCGTTGTGTGGGGTGGGGAGGGCAATGAGCAGTTCTTC.

This clone appeared once. The chain combines TRBV28 with TRBJ1-6; D not resolved. CDR1 and CDR2 (germline): MDHEN, SYDVKM. The CDR3 runs 12 residues. Trimming took 6 bases from V and 14 from J, leaving 14 bases between them. CDR3: CASSLPAESLHF. The CDR3 region has the DNA TGTGCCAGCAGCCTTCCCGCTGAATCCCTCCACTTT.

The J gene is TRBJ1-2, the V gene TRBV6-5; no definite D call. Germline CDR1 MNHEY, CDR2 SVGAGI. V gave up 0 bases and J gave up 3 bases, with 11 bases separating them. The CDR3 has 15 residues. CDR3 residues: CASSYSKPGDYGYTF. Here the CDR3 DNA reads TGTGCCAGCAGTTACTCGAAGCCGGGAGACTATGGCTACACCTTC.

The chain is built from TRBV29-1 and TRBJ2-5; D ambiguous. The V and J ends lost 4 bases and 5 bases respectively, with 11 bases between them. Germline CDR1 SQVTM, CDR2 ANQGSEA. CDR3 length: 12 amino acids. The CDR3 spells CSVVNSEETQYF. The CDR3 region has the DNA TGCAGCGTTGTTAACAGTGAGGAGACCCAGTACTTC.

This chain links TRBV10-2 with TRBJ1-5, with D unclear. The CDR3 is 13 amino acids. Trimming stripped 1 base from V and 4 bases from J, with 5 bases between. Germline loops: CDR1 WSHSY, CDR2 SAAADI. In DNA form, the CDR3 reads TGCGCCAGCAGTGAGTTGTCGAATCAGCCCCAGCATTTT. This gives the protein CASSELSNQPQHF.

V usage is TRBV12-3 or TRBV12-4 and J usage is TRBJ2-1; D not certain. V lost 3 bases to trimming and J lost 10 bases, with 7 bases between them. The length of the CDR3 is 11 residues. CDR3 bases: TGTGCCAGCAGTTTCCGCGAAGAGCAGTTCTTC. This codes for CASSFREEQFF.

The chain employs TRBV5-1 and TRBJ2-5; 12 bases align to TRBD2. With 1 base clipped from V and 5 bases from J, the junction kept 6 bases outside the gene matches. The CDR3 sequence is 16 residues long. Germline V gives CDR1 SGHRS, CDR2 YFSETQ. The CDR3 reads CASSLLAGGPGETQYF. In DNA, the CDR3 is TGCGCCAGCAGCTTGCTAGCGGGGGGGCCTGGGGAGACCCAGTACTTC.

This chain uses TRBV30 with TRBJ1-3, with unresolved D. Trimming shortened V by 6 bases and J by 4 bases, and 16 bases separated the two germline ends. Germline CDR1 reads GTSNPN; CDR2 reads SVGIG (reference sequence). CDR3 length equals 14 residues. The CDR3 sequence is CACLTGSGGNTIYF. The CDR3 DNA is TGTGCCTGCCTTACGGGGTCCGGAGGAAACACCATATATTTT.

The rearrangement joins TRBV6-2 or TRBV6-3 to TRBJ1-1; unclear D gene. Germline loops: CDR1 MNHEY, CDR2 SVGEGT. The CDR3 totals 12 residues. V was shortened by 5 bases and J by 5 bases, with 9 bases between the two germline ends. For the CDR3, the DNA is TGTGCCAGCAGTCGGGCTATAACTGAAGCTTTCTTT. It translates to CASSRAITEAFF.

The chain carries TRBV24-1 and TRBJ2-2, with 8 nucleotides matching TRBD1. The germline CDR1 and CDR2 sequences are KGHDR and SFDVKD. CDR3 length: 18 amino acids. Germline trimming cut 2 bases from V and 0 bases from J; bases unmatched to any gene: 7. As DNA, the CDR3 is TGTGCCACCAGTGATTCCCTGACGACAGGGGCGAACACCGGGGAGCTGTTTTTT. Translated, it gives CATSDSLTTGANTGELFF.

V gene TRBV4-3 combines with J gene TRBJ1-4; 8 positions match TRBD1. The CDR3 sequence is 16 residues long. CDR1 and CDR2 from the germline V gene are LGHNA and YSLEER. The V segment lost 0 bases and the J segment 9 bases; nucleotides outside the gene matches: 9. The CDR3 sequence: CASSQDPTGVMKKLFF. The CDR3 DNA follows: TGCGCCAGCAGCCAAGACCCGACAGGGGTGATGAAAAAACTGTTTTTT.

The gene calls are TRBV19 and TRBJ1-2, with 7 nucleotides matching TRBD1. There are 16 residues in the CDR3. Germline V lookup: CDR1 LNHDA, CDR2 SQIVND (reference sequence). After removal of 3 bases from V and 0 bases from J, the junction contained 7 bases not matched to a gene. As DNA, the CDR3 is TGTGCCAGTAGTATCCCGGGACAGAACTCTAACTATGGCTACACCTTC. This translates into CASSIPGQNSNYGYTF.

V and J are TRBV2 and TRBJ1-2; 9 positions match TRBD1. The J segment lost 4 bases and the V segment lost 6 bases, leaving 9 bases of the junction unmatched. This CDR3 comprises 15 residues. Germline loops: CDR1 SNHLY, CDR2 FYNNEI. CDR3 region: CASSADRGLSYGYTF. CDR3 sequence (DNA): TGTGCCAGCAGCGCGGACAGGGGCTTGAGCTATGGCTACACCTTC.

The rearrangement uses TRBV20-1 and TRBJ1-3; weak D call: TRBD1 (5 bases). Germline CDR1 reads DFQATT; CDR2 reads SNEGSKA (reference sequence). V lost 7 bases and J 6 bases, leaving 10 bases between the germline ends. The CDR3 consists of 11 residues. Here the CDR3 DNA reads TGCAGTGTGGGGGTCGCAAACACCATATATTTT. It translates to CSVGVANTIYF.